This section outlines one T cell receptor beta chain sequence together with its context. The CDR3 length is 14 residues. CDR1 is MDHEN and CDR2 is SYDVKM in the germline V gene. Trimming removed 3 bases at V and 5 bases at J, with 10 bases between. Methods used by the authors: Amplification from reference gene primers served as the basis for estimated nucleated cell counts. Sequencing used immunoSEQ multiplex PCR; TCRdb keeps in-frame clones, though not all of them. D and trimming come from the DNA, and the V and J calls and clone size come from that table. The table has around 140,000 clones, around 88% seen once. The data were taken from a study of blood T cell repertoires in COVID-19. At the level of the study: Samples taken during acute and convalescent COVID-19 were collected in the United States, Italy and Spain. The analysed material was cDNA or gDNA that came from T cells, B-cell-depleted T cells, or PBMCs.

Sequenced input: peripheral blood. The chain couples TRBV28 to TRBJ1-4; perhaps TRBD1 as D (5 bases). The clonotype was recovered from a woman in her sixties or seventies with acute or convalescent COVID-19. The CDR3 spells CASSLVRTNEKLFF. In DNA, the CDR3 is TGTGCCAGCAGTTTGGTGCGGACAAATGAAAAACTGTTTTTT.